This TCR beta chain was recorded in a study of blood T cell repertoires in COVID-19. Study-wide background: Sites in the United States, Italy and Spain provided acute and convalescent COVID-19 samples.

Using immunoSEQ multiplex PCR, the repertoire was profiled, and TCRdb retains in-frame clones only, with some absent. The profile shows more than 250,000 clones, about nine tenths of them singletons. The receptor was derived from a man aged 50 or older with active or convalescent COVID-19. The material sequenced was peripheral blood.

CDR3 protein: CATSRDRRGLNEKLFF. In nucleotides, the CDR3 is TGTGCCACCAGCAGAGATCGTAGGGGTCTTAATGAAAAACTGTTTTTT. The genes are TRBV15 and TRBJ1-4, with a possible D match to TRBD1 (5 bases). Trimming pared 0 bases from V and 4 bases from J, leaving 12 bases between. The CDR3 runs to 16 residues. Germline V lookup: CDR1 LNHNV, CDR2 YYDKDF (reference sequence).